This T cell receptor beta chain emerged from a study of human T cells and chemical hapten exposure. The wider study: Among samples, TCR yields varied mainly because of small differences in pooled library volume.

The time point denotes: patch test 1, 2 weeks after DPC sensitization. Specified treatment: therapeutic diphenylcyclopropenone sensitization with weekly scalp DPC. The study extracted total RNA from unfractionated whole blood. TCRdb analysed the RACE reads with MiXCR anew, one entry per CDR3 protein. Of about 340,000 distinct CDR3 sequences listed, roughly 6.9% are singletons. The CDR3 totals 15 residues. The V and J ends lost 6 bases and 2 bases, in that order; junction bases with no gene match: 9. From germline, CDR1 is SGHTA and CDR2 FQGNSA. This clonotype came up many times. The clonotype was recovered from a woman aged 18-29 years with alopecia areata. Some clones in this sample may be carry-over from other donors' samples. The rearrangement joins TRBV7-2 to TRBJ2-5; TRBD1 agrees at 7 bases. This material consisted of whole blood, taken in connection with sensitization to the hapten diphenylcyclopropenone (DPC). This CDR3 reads CASRFAGTAQETQYF. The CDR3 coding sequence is TGTGCCAGCAGATTCGCCGGGACAGCACAAGAGACCCAGTACTTC.